A single sample is the source of the 27 T cell receptor beta chains below, sequenced in a study of Tregs in tolerant kidney transplant recipients (dated by TCRdb to between 2019 and 2020). The label giving this sample's time point can be read as: blood sample drawn before combined kidney and bone marrow transplant. Library generation was performed with the immunoSEQ multiplex PCR assay. The clones in this table, taken by TCRdb from immuneACCESS, are in-frame only. Not every clone is retained; where verified, under half of the shortfall comes from an unresolved V gene, and the cause of the rest is unknown. Per the sample table, the count is more than 45,000 clones. The ten largest clones add up to around 0.8% of the sample. The source was CD4+ T cells from blood, collected before the transplant. The source is a human donor who received a combined kidney and bone marrow transplant.

Regarding this clone: The CDR3 end lies 3 residues beyond the end of the read and is filled in from the germline J gene. The rearrangement links TRBV19 to TRBJ2-7; D is undetermined. Trimming removed 6 bases from V and 4 bases from J, with 13 bases in between. CDR1 LNHDA and CDR2 SQIVND come from the germline V gene (reference sequence). CDR3 length equals 13 residues. CDR3 DNA (partial): TGTGCCAGTAGCCGCCCGGCTAGTTACGAG. Residues: CASSRPASYE. The full CDR3 protein reads CASSRPASYEQYF.

With regard to this clone: Sequencing ends 3 residues short of the CDR3 end; the germline J gene provides the rest. The chain is built from TRBV11-3 and TRBJ2-1, with TRBD2 as a possible D gene (6 bases). The V and J ends lost 1 base and 5 bases respectively, with 12 bases between them. The CDR3 runs 15 residues. In germline, CDR1 is SGHNT, CDR2 YENEEA. The covered CDR3 bases are TGTGCCAGCAGCTTAGTAGGGACTCTGAACAATGAG. Translating it yields CASSLVGTLNNE. The full CDR3 protein is CASSLVGTLNNEQFF.

The CDR3 reads CASSLVPSGTPDTQYF. The covered CDR3 bases are TGCGCCAGCAGCTTGGTACCTAGCGGGACGCCAGATACG. V usage is TRBV5-1 and J usage is TRBJ2-3; TRBD2 agrees at 9 bases. The sequenced fragment ends 3 residues before the CDR3 boundary, so the rest is inferred from the germline J gene. V lost 0 bases, J lost 4 bases, and 6 bases stayed unmatched. The CDR3 covers 16 residues. Per the germline V gene, CDR1 is SGHRS and CDR2 is YFSETQ.

The CDR3: CASSIGAGEGARAEAFF. The CDR3 DNA, read in part, is TGTGCCAGTAGTATAGGTGCAGGGGAAGGGGCTCGGGCTGAA. This chain joins TRBV19 and TRBJ1-1; maybe TRBD1 (6 bases). The read ends 3 residues early relative to the CDR3; the germline J gene fills the gap. Germline V gene sequence: CDR1 LNHDA, CDR2 SQIVND (reference sequence). The CDR3 is made up of 17 amino acids. The V gene lost 1 base and the J gene lost 6 bases, with 21 bases spanning the gap. The variable domain in full, with the rest retrieved from reference TRBV19 and TRBJ1-1, is DGGITQSPKYLFRKEGQNVTLSCEQNLNHDAMYWYRQDPGQGLRLIYYSQIVNDFQKGDIAEGYSVSREKKESFPLTVTSAQKNPTAFYLCASSIGAGEGARAEAFFGQGTRLTVV.

As regards this clone: Read sequence stops 3 residues before the CDR3 end, and the germline J gene provides the missing end. The chain couples TRBV2 to TRBJ1-1; perhaps TRBD1 as D (6 bases). V was cut by 7 bases and J by 4 bases, with 16 bases left in between. This CDR3 has 14 residues. Germline V gene sequence: CDR1 SNHLY, CDR2 FYNNEI. The part of the CDR3 DNA that was read is TGTGCCAGCAAGCCGACAGGAATTCGCACTGAA. Protein: CASKPTGIRTE. The full CDR3 protein is CASKPTGIRTEAFF.

As for this clone: The read terminates 3 residues ahead of where the CDR3 ends, so the germline J gene completes it. J is TRBJ2-1 and V is TRBV4-2; 7 nucleotides match TRBD2. V was pared by 4 bases and J by 5 bases, with 14 bases of the junction left unmatched. This CDR3 is 17 amino acids long. Germline V gives CDR1 LGHNA, CDR2 YNFKEQ. The CDR3 bases that were read are TGTGCCAGCAGCCCATCTGCCCGGGACTACCAAAACAATGAG. It encodes CASSPSARDYQNNE. In full, the CDR3 is CASSPSARDYQNNEQFF.

On this clone: The read is 3 residues too short to cover the CDR3 end, so that end is filled in from the germline J gene. The chain combines TRBV19 with TRBJ2-3, with TRBD2 matching over 7 bases. Trimming cost V 7 bases and J 2 bases; bases outside gene matches: 12. CDR1 and CDR2 (germline): LNHDA, SQIVND (reference sequence). There are 16 residues in the CDR3. CDR3 bases read: TGTGCCAGTACCCTGGGGGGGGTTGGGGACACAGATACG. It yields the protein CASTLGGVGDTDT. The whole CDR3 is CASTLGGVGDTDTQYF.

In regard to this clone: The read finishes 3 residues shy of the CDR3 end, and the germline J gene is used to complete it. The J gene is TRBJ2-1, the V gene TRBV20-1; TRBD2 might be the D (6 bases). V lost 6 bases, J lost 0 bases, and 18 bases lay in between. Germline CDR1 DFQATT, CDR2 SNEGSKA (reference sequence). The CDR3 extends over 16 amino acids. CDR3 DNA, as far as it was read: TGCAGTGCCAGGGACTTCTCTCCTGTCTCCTACAATGAG. Amino acids: CSARDFSPVSYNE. From start to end, the CDR3 is CSARDFSPVSYNEQFF.

CDR3 loop: CATQQGSGGETQYF. CDR3 DNA (partial): TGTGCCACCCAACAGGGATCGGGGGGAGAGACC. The chain couples TRBV10-3 to TRBJ2-5; D may be TRBD2 (7 bases). The sequenced fragment ends 3 residues before the CDR3 boundary, so the rest is inferred from the germline J gene. Germline CDR1 reads ENHRY; CDR2 reads SYGVKD. With 10 bases removed from V and 4 bases from J, the gap between germline ends came to 19 bases. CDR3 length equals 14 residues.

As regards this clone: The read is 3 residues too short to cover the CDR3 end, so that end is filled in from the germline J gene. The V and J genes are TRBV5-8 and TRBJ1-6, with TRBD1 as a possible D gene (6 bases). V was shortened by 6 bases and J by 9 bases, with 19 bases between the two germline ends. CDR3 length: 15 residues. Per germline, CDR1 SGHTS and CDR2 YDEGEE. The CDR3 is CASTSRTDSASPLHF. The part of the CDR3 DNA that was read is TGTGCCAGCACCTCCCGGACAGATTCGGCTTCACCC.

As to this clone: Sequencing ends 3 residues short of the CDR3 end; the germline J gene provides the rest. This chain uses TRBV5-1 with TRBJ2-5, with 7 bases matching TRBD1. CDR1 is SGHRS, CDR2 YFSETQ, per germline. The CDR3 has 16 amino acids. The V and J ends lost 0 bases and 6 bases, in that order; junction bases with no gene match: 11. The CDR3 protein is CASSLARTGAQKTQYF. The sequenced part of the CDR3 DNA is TGCGCCAGCAGCTTGGCCCGGACAGGCGCCCAGAAGACC.

The part of the CDR3 DNA that was read is TGTGCCAGCAGCTTATTCGAAGAGACC. Translation gives CASSLFEET. The whole CDR3 protein is CASSLFEETQYF. This chain connects TRBV7-2 to TRBJ2-5; D is ambiguous. The sequence runs out 3 residues before the end of the CDR3; the remainder is reconstructed from the germline J gene. Per germline, CDR1 SGHTA and CDR2 FQGNSA. The CDR3 is 12 amino acids. The germline V and J ends were trimmed by 2 bases and 3 bases, with 4 bases remaining between them.

The CDR3 spells CASSTASYEQYF. CDR3 DNA, as far as it was read: TGTGCCAGCAGCACTGCTAGTTACGAG. The chain is built from TRBV5-6 and TRBJ2-7; D remains unclear. The read comes to an end 3 residues before the CDR3 does, leaving the germline J gene to fill in the end. The CDR3 loop spans 12 amino acids. The V gene's germline CDR1 is SGHDT and CDR2 YYEEEE. V lost 4 bases and J lost 4, with 9 bases in between.

As regards this clone: The read terminates 3 residues before the CDR3 end, so the remaining end is supplied by the germline J gene. The chain has TRBV10-1 and TRBJ2-1; 7 bases line up with TRBD2. Germline V gene lookup returns CDR1 WNHNN and CDR2 SYGVQD (reference sequence). The J segment lost 5 bases and the V segment lost 2 bases, leaving 6 bases of the junction unmatched. The CDR3 is 15 amino acids. The CDR3 protein is CASSEGLELHNEQFF. The CDR3 DNA, read in part, is TGCGCCAGCAGTGAGGGACTAGAGCTCCACAATGAG.

Comment on this clone: The CDR3 end falls 3 residues outside the read, so it is completed with the germline J gene. V usage is TRBV2 and J usage is TRBJ1-1, with D tentatively TRBD1 (6 bases). Trimming shortened V by 8 bases and J by 5 bases, and 18 bases separated the two germline ends. The V gene's germline CDR1 is SNHLY and CDR2 FYNNEI. The CDR3 is 14 amino acids. Here the CDR3 reads CASVGPGVKTEAFF. CDR3 DNA (partial): TGTGCCAGCGTCGGTCCAGGGGTAAAGACTGAA.

CDR3 DNA, as far as it was read: TGCAGTGCGGTGGGTGCACTAGCGGCCAGGGGGAACATT. It is translated as CSAVGALAARGNI. The full CDR3 protein reads CSAVGALAARGNIQYF. The rearrangement uses TRBV20-1 and TRBJ2-4; weak D call: TRBD2 (8 bases). The read stops 3 residues short of the end of the CDR3; the missing end is completed from the germline J gene. This CDR3 spans 16 amino acids. Trimming stripped 6 bases from V and 7 bases from J, with 25 bases between. Germline V gene data show CDR1 as DFQATT and CDR2 as SNEGSKA (reference sequence).

Comment on this clone: From the germline J gene comes the end of the CDR3, since the read stops 3 residues before it. The rearrangement links TRBV5-1 to TRBJ2-3; D gene unclear. Germline CDR1 SGHRS, CDR2 YFSETQ. Trimming cost V 0 bases and J 0 bases, with 11 bases left between them. This CDR3 has 16 residues. The covered CDR3 bases are TGCGCCAGCAGCTTGGATGGCTCCCTCAGCACAGATACG. It specifies CASSLDGSLSTDT. The complete CDR3 reads CASSLDGSLSTDTQYF.

The part of the CDR3 DNA that was read is TGTGCCAGTAGTCACGGGACTAGCAGAGGGATTGTTGATACG. Amino acid sequence: CASSHGTSRGIVDT. The full-length CDR3 reads as CASSHGTSRGIVDTQYF. The chain joins TRBV19 to TRBJ2-3, with TRBD2 matching over 9 bases. The sequenced fragment ends 3 residues before the CDR3 boundary, so the rest is inferred from the germline J gene. The V gene's germline CDR1 is LNHDA and CDR2 SQIVND (reference sequence). With V trimmed by 5 bases and J by 6 bases, 15 bases remained unmatched. This CDR3 spans 17 amino acids. Looking up the rest from reference TRBV19 and TRBJ2-3 gives the full variable domain: DGGITQSPKYLFRKEGQNVTLSCEQNLNHDAMYWYRQDPGQGLRLIYYSQIVNDFQKGDIAEGYSVSREKKESFPLTVTSAQKNPTAFYLCASSHGTSRGIVDTQYFGPGTRLTVL.

Concerning this clone itself: The read ends 3 residues early relative to the CDR3; the germline J gene fills the gap. The genes are TRBV7-3 and TRBJ2-5, with D hard to call. The CDR3 is 13 amino acids. Germline V gives CDR1 SGHTA, CDR2 FQGTGA. The germline V and J ends were trimmed by 0 bases and 2 bases, with 4 bases remaining between them. The CDR3 bases that were read are TGTGCCAGCAGCTTAACCAGGCAAGAGACC. Translation: CASSLTRQET. The whole CDR3 sequence is CASSLTRQETQYF.

The CDR3 protein is CASRPGQSSYEQYF. The CDR3 DNA, read in part, is TGTGCCAGCAGACCGGGACAGAGCTCCTACGAG. The genes are TRBV7-2 and TRBJ2-7, with 7 bases identical to TRBD1. Coverage ceases 3 residues before the CDR3 finishes, and the germline J gene fills in the end. The V segment lost 6 bases and the J segment 0 bases; nucleotides outside the gene matches: 5. Germline CDR1 SGHTA, CDR2 FQGNSA. CDR3 length equals 14 residues.

Of note for this clone: The sequence runs out 3 residues before the end of the CDR3; the remainder is reconstructed from the germline J gene. V usage is TRBV20-1 and J usage is TRBJ1-2; D is undetermined. Trimming removed 3 bases from V and 4 bases from J, with 21 bases in between. This CDR3 is built from 16 residues. Germline V CDR1 and CDR2: DFQATT, SNEGSKA (reference sequence). The CDR3 sequence: CSARARGQSNPYGYTF. Incomplete CDR3 DNA: TGCAGTGCTAGGGCCCGGGGTCAATCAAATCCCTATGGC.

Judged by frequency, this clone is medium-sized. The read falls 3 residues short of the CDR3 end, and the missing part is taken from the germline J gene. V usage is TRBV5-1 and J usage is TRBJ2-3; 9 bases fit TRBD2. This CDR3 has 16 amino acids. The V and J ends lost 1 base and 3 bases, in that order; junction bases with no gene match: 6. Germline V gene sequence: CDR1 SGHRS, CDR2 YFSETQ. CDR3: CASSLYAGGPTDTQYF. The covered CDR3 bases are TGCGCCAGCAGCTTGTATGCGGGAGGGCCTACAGATACG.

Concerning this clone: Read data end 3 residues before the CDR3 end; the end is taken from the germline J gene. The chain combines TRBV20-1 with TRBJ2-1, with 8 bases matching TRBD2. This CDR3 is 15 amino acids long. With 2 bases clipped from V and 6 bases from J, the junction kept 9 bases outside the gene matches. Germline V gives CDR1 DFQATT, CDR2 SNEGSKA (reference sequence). The chain's CDR3 is CSARNPSGSGNEQFF. Partial CDR3 DNA: TGCAGTGCTAGAAACCCCAGCGGGAGTGGCAATGAG.

Comment on this clone: The CDR3 extends 3 residues past the end of the read, so its final part is completed from the germline J gene. The rearrangement links TRBV20-1 to TRBJ2-1; tentatively, D is TRBD2 (6 bases). CDR1 is DFQATT and CDR2 is SNEGSKA in the germline V gene (reference sequence). Trimming pared 2 bases from V and 5 bases from J, leaving 16 bases between. The CDR3 runs to 15 residues. CDR3 DNA (partial): TGCAGTGCTAGAAACCCAGCGGGCCCGAACAATGAG. Translated: CSARNPAGPNNE. Given in full, the CDR3 is CSARNPAGPNNEQFF.

The CDR3 here is CASSWLAGVTGELFF. The part of the CDR3 DNA that was read is TGTGCCAGCAGCTGGCTAGCGGGAGTTACCGGGGAG. The chain combines TRBV7-2 with TRBJ2-2; 10 nucleotides match TRBD2. The read is 3 residues too short to cover the CDR3 end, so that end is filled in from the germline J gene. In germline, CDR1 is SGHTA, CDR2 FQGNSA. There are 15 residues in the CDR3. With 4 bases clipped from V and 5 bases from J, the junction kept 4 bases outside the gene matches.

Details on this clone: Sequencing ends 3 residues short of the CDR3 end; the germline J gene provides the rest. The chain combines TRBV19 with TRBJ2-7; D is perhaps TRBD1 (6 bases). Trimming took off 4 bases at V and 0 bases at J, with 13 bases between the two ends. CDR1 is LNHDA, CDR2 SQIVND, per germline (reference sequence). The CDR3 has 15 residues. CDR3 in amino acids: CASSRDRRSSYEQYF. The sequenced part of the CDR3 DNA is TGTGCCAGTAGTAGAGACAGGAGAAGCTCCTACGAG. Variable domain in full (rest from reference TRBV19 and TRBJ2-7): DGGITQSPKYLFRKEGQNVTLSCEQNLNHDAMYWYRQDPGQGLRLIYYSQIVNDFQKGDIAEGYSVSREKKESFPLTVTSAQKNPTAFYLCASSRDRRSSYEQYFGPGTRLTVT.

Concerning this clone: From the germline J gene comes the end of the CDR3, since the read stops 3 residues before it. The genes are TRBV30 and TRBJ1-3, with a weak D call TRBD1 (5 bases). CDR1 is GTSNPN, CDR2 SVGIG, per germline (reference sequence). The CDR3 contains 15 residues. Trimming cost V 0 bases and J 4 bases, with 13 bases left between them. CDR3 DNA, as far as it was read: TGTGCCTGGAGTGTCTCAGGGAATCCCGGAAACACC. Amino acid sequence: CAWSVSGNPGNT. The complete CDR3 protein is CAWSVSGNPGNTIYF.